This TCR beta chain was documented in a study of CD8 T cells in ankylosing spondylitis. It was by quantitative 5'-RACE with molecular barcodes that TCR beta libraries were made. Each CDR3 protein is one row after TCRdb ran MiXCR on the 5' RACE reads. The table includes about 64,000 distinct CDR3 sequences, 6% to 8% detected once. With V trimmed by 2 bases and J by 3 bases, 0 bases remained unmatched. The CDR3 sequence is 13 residues long. The germline gives CDR1 MNHEY, CDR2 SVGAGI. The rearrangement links TRBV6-5 to TRBJ1-1, with 7 bases lining up with TRBD1. The receptor comes from a male donor with ankylosing spondylitis. Sequencing was performed on synovial fluid, either unsorted or a sorted T cell fraction (not recorded which). CDR3 bases: TGTGCCAGCAGTTACCAGGGGGACACTGAAGCTTTCTTT. This sequence encodes CASSYQGDTEAFF.